The TCR beta chain under discussion was sequenced for a study of blood T cell repertoires in COVID-19. Across the whole study: COVID-19 samples from acute and convalescent phases originated in the United States, Italy and Spain. Nucleic acid was either cDNA or gDNA, and it came from T cells, B-cell-depleted T cells, or PBMCs.

In the original processing: For nucleated cells, counts were estimated from reference gene primer amplification. This table comes from immunoSEQ multiplex PCR, and its TCRdb copy is limited to in-frame clones, with some not included. Clone size and V and J calls were adopted from that table, with D and trimming inferred from the DNA. The table includes tens of thousands of clones, 87% detected once. This CDR3 spans 16 amino acids. Trimming at V came to 1 base and at J to 5 bases, leaving 4 bases not matched to a gene. Germline CDR1 is SGHTA and CDR2 is FQGNSA. Input material: peripheral blood. The sequence derives from a human donor in a cohort sampled during active COVID-19. The J gene is TRBJ2-1, the V gene TRBV7-2; 11 bases match TRBD2. The CDR3 loop is CASSLGLAGGHNEQFF. CDR3 nucleotide sequence: TGTGCCAGCAGCTTAGGGCTAGCGGGGGGCCACAATGAGCAGTTCTTC.